Each of the 13 T cell receptor beta chains below was sequenced from the same sample in a study of shared clonotypes between healthy human individuals (dated by TCRdb to 2019 to 2021). Library prep was done by the immunoSEQ multiplex PCR assay. In TCRdb, the immuneACCESS table is reduced to in-frame sequences with V and J assigned. These tables do not hold every clone; where another copy was compared, an unresolved V gene accounts for under half, and the others remain unexplained. The sample records over a million clones, approximately 96% of which are singletons. The leading ten clones occupy approximately 1.2% of the sample. Material for sequencing was naive CD4+ T cells sorted from blood. The cell subset or site label of this sample denotes: CD45RA+ positively selected. The receptors shown here come from a man aged 25-45 years in good health.

This clone was detected once. One junction end disagrees with the germline gene, perhaps due to a read error. The J gene is TRBJ1-5, the V gene TRBV5-5; no definite D call. Per germline, CDR1 SGHKS and CDR2 YYEKEE (reference sequence). This CDR3 contains 13 residues. CDR3 in amino acids: CASSQEIGFPQHF. Here the CDR3 DNA reads TGCGCCAGCAGCCAAGAGATCGGGTTTCCCCAGCATTTT.

J is TRBJ2-1 and V is TRBV7-6; 9 bases agree with TRBD2. The CDR3 runs 18 residues. Germline CDR1 is SGHVS and CDR2 is FNYEAQ. V was clipped by 1 base and J by 5 bases; unmatched bases: 12. The CDR3 DNA is TGTGCCAGCAGCTTAGATGTCTTCCGACTAGCGGTGCACAATGAGCAGTTCTTC. Protein sequence: CASSLDVFRLAVHNEQFF. The whole variable domain, remainder taken from reference TRBV7-6 and TRBJ2-1, is GAGVSQSPRYKVTKRGQDVALRCDPISGHVSLYWYRQALGQGPEFLTYFNYEAQQDKSGLPNDRFSAERPEGSISTLTIQRTEQRDSAMYRCASSLDVFRLAVHNEQFFGPGTRLTVL.

The chain is built from TRBV7-9 and TRBJ2-5; 8 bases align to TRBD2. This CDR3 has 18 amino acids. Germline V gene lookup returns CDR1 SEHNR and CDR2 FQNEAQ (reference sequence). V gave up 1 base and J gave up 5 bases; unmatched junction bases: 15. This CDR3 is CASSLVSPAAGELETQYF. CDR3 bases: TGTGCCAGCAGCTTAGTGTCGCCGGCAGCGGGAGAGTTGGAGACCCAGTACTTC.

The chain's CDR3 is CASSLLGVTEAFF. CDR3 bases: TGTGCCAGCAGCTTACTGGGTGTGACTGAAGCTTTCTTT. The chain combines TRBV7-2 with TRBJ1-1; D is unclear. Per the germline V gene, CDR1 is SGHTA and CDR2 is FQGNSA. CDR3 length equals 13 residues. Trimming removed 2 bases at V and 5 bases at J, with 9 bases between.

Remarks on this clone: This specimen includes other DNA sequences encoding the same CDR3. The chain carries TRBV18 and TRBJ2-1, with D perhaps given as TRBD1 or TRBD2 (5 bases each). From germline, CDR1 is KGHSH and CDR2 LQKENI. Trimming removed 3 bases at V and 6 bases at J, with 9 bases between. The CDR3 is 13 amino acids. DNA for the CDR3: TGTGCCAGCTCACCCACTAGGGGCAATGAGCAGTTCTTC. Its translation: CASSPTRGNEQFF.

This chain uses TRBV7-3 with TRBJ2-3, with TRBD2 identical over 8 bases. The CDR3 has 13 residues. From germline, CDR1 is SGHTA and CDR2 FQGTGA. V gave up 8 bases and J gave up 5 bases; unmatched junction bases: 6. The CDR3: CASRASGGDTQYF. In DNA, the CDR3 is TGTGCCAGCCGGGCGAGCGGGGGAGATACGCAGTATTTT.

Points on this clone: Compared with germline, one end of the junction differs, possibly owing to a read error. The V gene is TRBV7-7, the J gene TRBJ2-5; 7 bases are a match to TRBD1. The CDR3 has 16 amino acids. Germline assignment: CDR1 SSHAT and CDR2 FNYEAQ (reference sequence). The CDR3 is CASSRSGGQAEETQYF. As DNA, the CDR3 is TGTGCTAGCAGCCGATCCGGAGGACAGGCGGAAGAGACCCAGTACTTC.

This chain joins TRBV18 and TRBJ2-7; 8 bases map to TRBD1. Germline lookup yields CDR1 KGHSH and CDR2 LQKENI. The V segment lost 5 bases and the J segment 3 bases; nucleotides outside the gene matches: 3. The CDR3 is 13 amino acids. CDR3 in amino acids: CASSFTGGYEQYF. CDR3 DNA sequence: TGTGCCAGCTCATTCACAGGGGGCTACGAGCAGTACTTC. The variable domain in full, completed from reference TRBV18 and TRBJ2-7, reads NAGVMQNPRHLVRRRGQEARLRCSPMKGHSHVYWYRQLPEEGLKFMVYLQKENIIDESGMPKERFSAEFPKEGPSILRIQQVVRGDSAAYFCASSFTGGYEQYFGPGTRLTVT.

This chain links TRBV7-2 with TRBJ2-4; D perhaps matches TRBD2 (7 bases). The CDR3 spans 15 residues. Trimming took off 6 bases at V and 1 base at J, with 13 bases between the two ends. Germline V CDR1 and CDR2: SGHTA, FQGNSA. CDR3 in DNA: TGTGCCAGCAGGATCGGGGGGCAGGCCAAAAACATTCAGTACTTC. This codes for CASRIGGQAKNIQYF.

This clone appeared a single time. The CDR3 DNA sequence: TGTGCCAGCAGCTCCGGACAGGGGCCAGATACGCAGTATTTT. Protein sequence: CASSSGQGPDTQYF. The chain couples TRBV28 to TRBJ2-3, with 9 bases fitting TRBD1. The length of the CDR3 is 14 residues. CDR1 is MDHEN and CDR2 is SYDVKM in the germline V gene. Losses at the gene ends were 6 bases for V and 4 bases for J; bases not matched to a gene: 5.

For this clone: Other nucleotide sequences from this sample produce the same CDR3. The chain uses TRBV6-6 and TRBJ1-1; D ambiguous. Trimming stripped 6 bases from V and 2 bases from J, with 4 bases between. The CDR3 is 11 residues long. Germline CDR1 is MNHNY and CDR2 is SVGAGI (reference sequence). The CDR3 loop is CASSPNTEAFF. CDR3 sequence (DNA): TGTGCCAGCAGCCCAAACACTGAAGCTTTCTTT.

The genes are TRBV27 and TRBJ2-2; no definite D call. This CDR3 comprises 16 residues. CDR1 is MNHEY, CDR2 SMNVEV, per germline (reference sequence). The ends were cut back, 4 bases at V and 1 base at J, with 13 bases in the middle. CDR3 residues: CASSSRPLGNTGELFF. Written as DNA, the CDR3 is TGTGCCAGCAGTTCTCGACCCCTGGGGAACACCGGGGAGCTGTTTTTT.

The CDR3 is CASRRDGNTGELFF. The CDR3 nucleotides are TGTGCCAGCCGTAGGGACGGGAACACCGGGGAGCTGTTTTTT. This sequence joins TRBV6-4 and TRBJ2-2; D could derive from TRBD1 or TRBD2 (5 bases each). CDR1 and CDR2 (germline): MRHNA, SNTAGT. Trimming cost V 8 bases and J 1 base, with 11 bases left between them. The CDR3 runs to 14 residues.